These T cell receptor beta chains were read from a single sample in a study of cytomegalovirus exposure and HLA in healthy donors. TCRdb keeps only in-frame clones here, not all; method: immunoSEQ multiplex PCR. In the table there are 110,000 to 150,000 clones, around 79% of which are singletons. Sequenced sample: PBMCs. These receptors were taken from a woman under 40 in good health and CMV-seronegative. Each CDR3 is given with its conserved first and last residue. D genes are given only for firm matches. The listing skips clone size in some rows; elsewhere it reads once, few, many or a size class.

clone_size j_call d_call v_call cdr3_aa cdr3_nt
NA TRBJ1-1 NA TRBV30 CAWSVGGRSEAFF TGTGCCTGGAGTGTCGGGGGGCGCAGTGAAGCTTTCTTT
NA TRBJ1-6 NA TRBV4-2 CASSQDRSGTRDSPLHF TGTGCCAGCAGCCAAGATCGCTCCGGGACACGGGATTCACCCCTCCACTTT
NA TRBJ2-7 TRBD1 TRBV14 CASSQGTGVEQYF TGTGCCAGCAGCCAAGGGACAGGGGTCGAGCAGTACTTC
NA TRBJ2-6 NA TRBV6-5 CASKSLSGANVLTF TGTGCCAGCAAAAGTCTATCTGGGGCCAACGTCCTGACTTTC
NA TRBJ1-1 NA TRBV29-1 CSVGQGRTEAFF TGCAGCGTTGGTCAGGGCCGAACTGAAGCTTTCTTT
once TRBJ1-3 TRBD1 TRBV19 CASSWGQPGNTIYF TGTGCCAGTAGTTGGGGACAGCCTGGAAACACCATATATTTT
NA TRBJ2-7 NA TRBV6-5 CASSPPTGRAEQYF TGTGCCAGCAGTCCTCCAACAGGTCGGGCAGAGCAGTACTTC
NA TRBJ2-7 NA TRBV4-1 CASSQDRQNSYEQYF TGCGCCAGCAGCCAAGATCGCCAGAACTCCTACGAGCAGTACTTC
NA TRBJ1-1 NA TRBV28 CASSLGAYPATAFF TGTGCCAGCAGTTTAGGGGCATACCCTGCCACCGCTTTCTTT
few TRBJ2-1 NA TRBV10-3 CAISQNNEQFF TGTGCCATCAGTCAGAACAATGAGCAGTTCTTC
NA TRBJ1-1 TRBD1 TRBV6-1 CASSEGWGRGDTEAFF TGTGCCAGCAGTGAAGGATGGGGCAGGGGGGACACTGAAGCTTTCTTT